This T cell receptor (beta chain) originates from a study of cytomegalovirus exposure and HLA in healthy donors. As for this clone: Its specificity is not known.

Clones were read by immunoSEQ multiplex PCR, and TCRdb kept only the in-frame ones, dropping some. The sample contains around 300,000 clones, more than 75% of which appear only once. Germline CDR1 is ENHRY and CDR2 is SYGVKD. V shed 6 bases and J 3 bases; nucleotides not matched to a gene: 4. This CDR3 spans 13 amino acids. Study-level points and caveats: Specific recognition of CMV antigens was confirmed in vitro for a few chains (all CMV-associated).

The V call is TRBV10-3, the J call TRBJ1-1; 7 bases align to TRBD1. This receptor was obtained from a woman aged 18 to 35 in good health and CMV-seronegative. The sample comprised PBMCs. CDR3 protein: CAIRGDRDTEAFF. CDR3 nucleotides: TGTGCCATCAGGGGCGACAGGGACACTGAAGCTTTCTTT.